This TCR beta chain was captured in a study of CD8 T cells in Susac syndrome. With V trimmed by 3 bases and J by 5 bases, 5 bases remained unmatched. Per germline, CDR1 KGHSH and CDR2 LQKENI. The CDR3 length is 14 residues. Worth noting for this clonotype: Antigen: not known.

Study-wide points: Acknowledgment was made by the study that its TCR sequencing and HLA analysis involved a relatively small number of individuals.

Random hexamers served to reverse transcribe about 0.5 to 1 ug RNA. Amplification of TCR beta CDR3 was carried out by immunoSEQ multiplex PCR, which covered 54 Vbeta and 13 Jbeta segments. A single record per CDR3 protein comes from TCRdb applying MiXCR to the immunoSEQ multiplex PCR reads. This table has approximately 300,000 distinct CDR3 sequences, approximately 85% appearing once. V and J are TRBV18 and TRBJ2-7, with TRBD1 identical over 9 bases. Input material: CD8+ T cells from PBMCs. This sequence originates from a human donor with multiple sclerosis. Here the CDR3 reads CASSPGQGYHEQYF. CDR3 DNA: TGTGCCAGCTCACCGGGACAGGGTTATCACGAGCAGTACTTC.